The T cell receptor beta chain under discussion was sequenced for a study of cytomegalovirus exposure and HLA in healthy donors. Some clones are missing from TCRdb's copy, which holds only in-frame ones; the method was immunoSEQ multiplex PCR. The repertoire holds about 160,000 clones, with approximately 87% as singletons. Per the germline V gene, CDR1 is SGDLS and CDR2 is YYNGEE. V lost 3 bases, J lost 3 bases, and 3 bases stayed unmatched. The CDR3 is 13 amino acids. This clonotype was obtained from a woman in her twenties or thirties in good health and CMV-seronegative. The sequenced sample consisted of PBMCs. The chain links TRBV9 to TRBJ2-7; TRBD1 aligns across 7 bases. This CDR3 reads CASSDGQVYEQYF. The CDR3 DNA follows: TGTGCCAGCAGCGATGGACAGGTCTACGAGCAGTACTTC.